Each of the 18 T cell receptor beta chains below was sequenced from the same sample in a study of CD8+ T cells in alopecia areata (dated by TCRdb to the late 2010s). This specimen's time point label, per the study, means: around 29 days on oral tofacitinib. The sample's treatment or condition label, decoded: oral pan-JAK inhibitor, 5-10 mg twice daily. Library construction relied on the immunoSEQ multiplex PCR assay. RNA was extracted from all samples and reverse transcribed into cDNA, which served as template for TCR sequencing. In TCRdb, the immuneACCESS table is reduced to in-frame sequences with V and J assigned. These tables do not hold every clone; where another copy was compared, an unresolved V gene accounts for under half, and the others remain unexplained. For this sample the table gives roughly 180,000 clones, of which 45% to 65% were detected only once. Around 3.2% of the sample belongs to the ten largest clones.

Sequences were derived from CD4+ T cells sorted from blood, sampled at week 4, from a patient treated with tofacitinib. Receptors originate from a human donor with alopecia areata.

The V call is TRBV9, the J call TRBJ2-1, with no clear D. Germline loops: CDR1 SGDLS, CDR2 YYNGEE. The CDR3 spans 16 residues. V was cut by 0 bases and J by 0 bases, with 10 bases left in between. CDR3 in DNA: TGTGCCAGCAGCGTAGGTGAAGCGAGCTCCTACAATGAGCAGTTCTTC. This gives the protein CASSVGEASSYNEQFF.

The chain recombines TRBV7-2 with TRBJ1-5; D gene unclear. Trimming removed 2 bases at V and 5 bases at J, with 10 bases between. The CDR3 extends over 14 amino acids. The V gene's germline CDR1 is SGHTA and CDR2 FQGNSA. CDR3: CASSLKLGDQPQHF. CDR3 DNA: TGTGCCAGCAGCTTAAAACTCGGCGATCAGCCCCAGCATTTT.

The V call is TRBV25-1, the J call TRBJ1-4; 9 bases match TRBD1. This CDR3 is 14 amino acids long. The J segment lost 8 bases and the V segment lost 5 bases, leaving 6 bases of the junction unmatched. Germline CDR1 reads MGHDK; CDR2 reads SYGVNS. The CDR3 nucleotides read TGTGCCAGCAGTTTGGGACAGGGAAGGGAAAAACTGTTTTTT. Protein product: CASSLGQGREKLFF.

The rearrangement links TRBV29-1 to TRBJ2-5, with D possibly being TRBD2 (6 bases). The CDR3 extends over 13 amino acids. Germline V gene data show CDR1 as SQVTM and CDR2 as ANQGSEA. CDR3 sequence: CRVTGDFQETQYF. The CDR3 DNA sequence: TGCAGAGTCACGGGGGACTTCCAAGAGACCCAGTACTTC.

Notes on this clone: Relative to the germline gene, one junction end is altered; a read error may explain this. V usage is TRBV6-5 and J usage is TRBJ2-2, with unresolved D. CDR1 and CDR2 from the germline V gene are MNHEY and SVGAGI. The CDR3 spans 13 residues. CDR3 residues: CASSRPDTGELFF. The CDR3 DNA reads TGTGCCAGCAGCCGACCTGACACAGGGGAGCTGTTTTTT.

There are a few counts of this clone. This rearrangement joins TRBV9 to TRBJ1-5; 9 positions match TRBD1. Germline V CDR1 and CDR2: SGDLS, YYNGEE. V shed 3 bases and J 7 bases; nucleotides not matched to a gene: 5. The CDR3 is 14 residues long. In DNA form, the CDR3 reads TGTGCCAGCAGCGCGGGACAGGGAGGACAGCCCCAGCATTTT. Protein sequence: CASSAGQGGQPQHF.

This clone has just a few counts. The rearrangement uses TRBV6-1 and TRBJ1-2; D is uncertain. This CDR3 comprises 15 residues. V dropped 5 bases and J dropped 4 bases, with 17 bases sitting between them. The V gene's germline CDR1 is MNHNS and CDR2 SASEGT. The CDR3 protein is CASSSPAKEGYGYTF. CDR3 DNA: TGTGCCAGCAGTTCCCCGGCCAAAGAAGGCTATGGCTACACCTTC.

This clone was found a few times. This rearrangement joins TRBV29-1 to TRBJ2-6; D is unclear. V lost 6 bases and J 0 bases, leaving 6 bases between the germline ends. The CDR3 consists of 13 residues. CDR1 is SQVTM and CDR2 is ANQGSEA in the germline V gene. In DNA, the CDR3 is TGCAGCGTACCTAGCTCTGGGGCCAACGTCCTGACTTTC. This sequence encodes CSVPSSGANVLTF.

The rearrangement uses TRBV27 and TRBJ2-3; D may be TRBD2 (6 bases). The germline V gene has CDR1 MNHEY and CDR2 SMNVEV (reference sequence). Trimming removed 4 bases from V and 0 bases from J, with 17 bases in between. The CDR3 runs to 17 residues. The CDR3 spells CASSSLYRGSSTDTQYF. The CDR3 DNA reads TGTGCCAGCAGTTCCCTCTACCGGGGGTCTAGCACAGATACGCAGTATTTT.

This clone was seen a few times. The CDR3 region has the DNA TGTGCCAGCAGTTACACGGGACAGGGTGAAAAACTGTTTTTT. It encodes CASSYTGQGEKLFF. J is TRBJ1-4 and V is TRBV6-6; TRBD1 matches at 9 bases. V shed 2 bases and J 7 bases; nucleotides not matched to a gene: 2. The CDR3 is 14 amino acids. The germline gives CDR1 MNHNY, CDR2 SVGAGI (reference sequence).

The chain recombines TRBV23-1 with TRBJ1-1, with TRBD1 matching over 8 bases. TRBV23-1 carries the ORF label, with uncertain function. The CDR3 loop spans 16 amino acids. After removal of 0 bases from V and 3 bases from J, the junction contained 6 bases not matched to a gene. The CDR3 coding sequence is TGCGCCAGCAGTCAATCCACCAGGGGGCCTTACACTGAAGCTTTCTTT. This encodes CASSQSTRGPYTEAFF.

The CDR3 DNA reads TGTGCCAGCTCACCCTCGAGCGACAGGGTGGCCCGGGACACTGAAGCTTTCTTT. Translation: CASSPSSDRVARDTEAFF. The chain couples TRBV18 to TRBJ1-1; 7 nucleotides match TRBD1. CDR3 size: 18 residues. Germline V CDR1 and CDR2: KGHSH, LQKENI. V gave up 3 bases and J gave up 3 bases; unmatched junction bases: 16.

This rearrangement joins TRBV13 to TRBJ1-3, with D perhaps TRBD1 (5 bases). Germline V gene data show CDR1 as PRHDT and CDR2 as FYEKMQ (reference sequence). V lost 5 bases to trimming and J lost 0 bases, with 11 bases between them. CDR3 size: 15 residues. As DNA, the CDR3 is TGTGCCAGCAGCCAAATGGGGGGCTCTGGAAACACCATATATTTT. Translating gives CASSQMGGSGNTIYF. The complete variable domain, with remaining parts taken from reference TRBV13 and TRBJ1-3, reads AAGVIQSPRHLIKEKRETATLKCYPIPRHDTVYWYQQGPGQDPQFLISFYEKMQSDKGSIPDRFSAQQFSDYHSELNMSSLELGDSALYFCASSQMGGSGNTIYFGEGSWLTVV.

A few counts support this clone. V usage is TRBV10-3 and J usage is TRBJ1-1; 12 nucleotides agree with TRBD1. Trimming took 7 bases from V and 4 from J; bases not matched to a gene: 7. CDR3 length equals 15 residues. Germline assignment: CDR1 ENHRY and CDR2 SYGVKD. CDR3 amino acids: CAITGDRGPGTEAFF. In DNA, the CDR3 is TGTGCCATCACTGGGGACAGGGGGCCCGGCACTGAAGCTTTCTTT.

The J gene is TRBJ2-5, the V gene TRBV29-1; a possible D gene is TRBD1 (6 bases). This CDR3 is 11 amino acids long. From germline, CDR1 is SQVTM and CDR2 ANQGSEA. V lost 4 bases to trimming and J lost 3 bases, with 6 bases between them. CDR3 sequence: CSVGTEETQYF. DNA of the CDR3: TGCAGCGTTGGGACAGAAGAGACCCAGTACTTC. The full variable domain, rest sourced from reference TRBV29-1 and TRBJ2-5, is SAVISQKPSRDICQRGTSLTIQCQVDSQVTMMFWYRQQPGQSLTLIATANQGSEATYESGFVIDKFPISRPNLTFSTLTVSNMSPEDSSIYLCSVGTEETQYFGPGTRLLVL.

This clone was seen only once. This rearrangement joins TRBV7-2 to TRBJ1-5, with D unresolved. Germline V gives CDR1 SGHTA, CDR2 FQGNSA. The V end was cut by 4 bases, the J end by 4 bases, with 8 bases between. This CDR3 comprises 13 residues. CDR3 loop: CASSYSLNQPQHF. In DNA, the CDR3 is TGTGCCAGCAGCTACAGCCTTAATCAGCCCCAGCATTTT.

This clone was recorded a few times. The chain combines TRBV29-1 with TRBJ1-2; 7 bases line up with TRBD1. Germline CDR1 is SQVTM and CDR2 is ANQGSEA. CDR3 size: 13 residues. V was pared by 7 bases and J by 5 bases, with 10 bases of the junction left unmatched. The CDR3, as DNA: TGCAGCGCCCAAAATCAGGGGGAGTATGGCTACACCTTC. Its protein is CSAQNQGEYGYTF. The entire variable domain, with the rest obtained from reference TRBV29-1 and TRBJ1-2, is as follows: SAVISQKPSRDICQRGTSLTIQCQVDSQVTMMFWYRQQPGQSLTLIATANQGSEATYESGFVIDKFPISRPNLTFSTLTVSNMSPEDSSIYLCSAQNQGEYGYTFGSGTRLTVV.

This clone was seen only a few times. The chain links TRBV5-1 to TRBJ2-2; a weak D match, TRBD1 (6 bases). V dropped 4 bases and J dropped 6 bases, with 16 bases sitting between them. The CDR3 loop spans 15 amino acids. Germline V lookup: CDR1 SGHRS, CDR2 YFSETQ. CDR3 in amino acids: CASSPTGTSAGELFF. In nucleotides, the CDR3 is TGCGCCAGCAGCCCGACAGGTACAAGCGCCGGGGAGCTGTTTTTT. Looking up the rest from reference TRBV5-1 and TRBJ2-2 gives the full variable domain: KAGVTQTPRYLIKTRGQQVTLSCSPISGHRSVSWYQQTPGQGLQFLFEYFSETQRNKGNFPGRFSGRQFSNSRSEMNVSTLELGDSALYLCASSPTGTSAGELFFGEGSRLTVL.